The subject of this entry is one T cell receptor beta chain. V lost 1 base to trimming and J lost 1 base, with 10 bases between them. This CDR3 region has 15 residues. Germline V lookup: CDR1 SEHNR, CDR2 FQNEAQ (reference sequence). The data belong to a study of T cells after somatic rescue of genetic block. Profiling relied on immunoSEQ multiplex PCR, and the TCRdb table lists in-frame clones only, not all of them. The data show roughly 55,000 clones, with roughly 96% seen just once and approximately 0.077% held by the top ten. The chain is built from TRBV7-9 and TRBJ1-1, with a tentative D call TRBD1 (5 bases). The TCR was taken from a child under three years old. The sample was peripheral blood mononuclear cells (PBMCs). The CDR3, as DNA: TGTGCCAGCAGCTTAGTGCAGGGTTCGAACACTGAAGCTTTCTTT. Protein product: CASSLVQGSNTEAFF.